This T cell receptor beta chain originates from a study of T cells in Graves' hyperthyroidism and ophthalmopathy (dated by TCRdb to about 2019). General notes on the study: Peripheral blood samples were taken at the time of initial diagnosis, prior to any treatment. To identify TCR V-J signatures that set the groups apart, the researchers used a discovery cohort of about a hundred patients, made up of around 40 with Graves' ophthalmopathy and about 55 with stable Graves' hyperthyroidism. An independent validation cohort of 18 to 20 hyperthyroidism patients and about 15 patients who later progressed to ophthalmopathy tested prospective prediction of ophthalmopathy. The roughly 90 discovery patients were divided at random into training and test sets in a 7:3 ratio. The study also compared thyroid tissue and blood T-cell repertoires from more than 5 Graves' hyperthyroidism patients. Once sampling was done, hyperthyroidism patients were given methimazole at a starting dose of 30 mg daily, whereas ophthalmopathy patients were given high-dose intravenous methylprednisolone. The paper describes TCR Vbeta CDR3 sequencing of 140 or so peripheral blood samples, made up of about 41 ophthalmopathy patients, around 73 hyperthyroidism patients and around 17 progressor patients.

Here is what the overall study found, with its caveats: In validation, progression to ophthalmopathy was predicted by the model with nearly 71% sensitivity and roughly 76% specificity, a median of roughly 6.4 months before onset. Most expanded thyroid clonotypes (frequency above 0.001) were also detected in blood, a finding suggesting that blood repertoires may reflect thyroid immune responses. No statistical method was used to set the sample size in advance, and investigators knew the group allocation. A model built on a 13 V-J signature distinguished ophthalmopathy from stable hyperthyroidism, reaching about 88% sensitivity and around 81% specificity in cross-validation and 80%/75% in testing.

This clonotype showed up many times. What this receptor recognizes is not known. Per-base quality was not reported, and no clone a single base away is much larger than it. Moderately to severely active disease, a Clinical Activity Score of at least 3, a NOSPECS grade of at least 4, and a duration under 3 months were present in ophthalmopathy patients. Patients with uncontrolled infections, other autoimmune diseases, pregnancy or lactation were excluded. Clinical symptoms, serum thyroxine and TRAb, thyroid ultrasound, and orbital computed tomography formed the basis for the diagnoses. Ficoll-Paque density gradient centrifugation was used to isolate PBMCs from around 10 ml of fresh peripheral blood. Trizol reagent was used to extract total RNA, and RNA quality was then checked on an Agilent 2100 Bioanalyzer. CDR1 and CDR2 are drawn from the germline V gene: KGHSH, LQKENI. Relative to germline, V is 7 bases shorter and J is 15 bases shorter, with 22 bases between their ends. Inclusive of the bounding cysteine and phenylalanine, the CDR3 is 13 residues long. Only the CDR3 region is kept as DNA, spanning 39 bases read in frame from base 1.

The TCR beta CDR3 regions were amplified from the RNA transcripts. For the first round of RT-PCR on the TCR CDR3, the HTBI primer set was used together with the Qiagen OneStep RT-PCR kit. A second multiplex PCR round built the libraries, followed by size selection and purification. Libraries were sequenced paired-end with 100 bp reads on an Illumina HiSeq2000. The study's processing was this. SOAPnuke was used to process the raw data, throwing out any read that contained adapters or uncalled bases, had a mean Phred below 15, or lacked an exact constant-primer or identifier match. High-quality paired reads were merged with COPE v1.2.5, and unique nucleotide sequences were defined as clonotypes. MiTCR v1.1 was used to align the clonotypes against IMGT TRBV, TRBD and TRBJ reference segments. The analysis was restricted to V-J combinations with a frequency above 0.0001, which together covered approximately 99% of the repertoires. The TCS score was defined as F50 (clonal expansion) divided by E x V (chaos), with BLOSUM62-based TCRdist calculated between CDR3 peptides within each V-J. Welch's t-statistics and random forest reduced 450 to 600 V-J features to about 13, which were used in a naive Bayes classifier (R e1071). Starting from the raw public reads, TCRdb applied fastp trimming at Q25, assembled clones with MiXCR and retained in-frame beta chains. Rows with one shared CDR3 protein collapse into an entry with the most common genes and DNA. Clone size and V and J calls follow TCRdb, not the original study. The sample records around 690,000 distinct CDR3 sequences, under 25% of which are singletons. Roughly 30% of the sample is taken by the ten largest.

The sequence derives from a man aged 30-40 years with Graves' ophthalmopathy. Material: blood. The sequence joins TRBV18 to TRBJ2-1, and TRBD2 may be the D gene, going by 6 matching bases. The CDR3 protein sequence reads: CASYQTPSAWGFF. The bases read TGTGCCAGCTACCAAACCCCTAGCGCCTGGGGGTTCTTC.